One and the same sample provided the 31 T cell receptor beta chains below, sequenced in a study of post-analysis software for immune sequencing data. The TCR beta cDNA libraries contained unique molecular identifiers. TCRdb passed the PCR reads through MiXCR, listing each CDR3 protein once. Found here are 600,000 to 700,000 distinct CDR3 sequences, around 60% of them singletons; the top ten hold approximately 10%. Overall study findings and caveats: TRBV5-6, TRBV5-1 and TRBV20-1 belonged to a set of a few TRBV segments that were more frequent in patients than controls.

These TCRs are of unknown antigen specificity. The specimen was blood. Source of these receptors: a girl aged 2 to 10 with multiple sclerosis.

The V call is TRBV7-9, the J call TRBJ2-7; D is possibly TRBD2 (5 bases). The J call may be wrong; the DNA end is better matched by TRBJ2-4. This CDR3 region has 12 residues. CDR1 is SEHNR, CDR2 FQNEAQ, per germline (reference sequence). CDR3 in DNA: TGTGCCAGCAGCTTAACGGGAAGCATTCAGTACTTC. This encodes CASSLTGSIQYF.

This clonotype was counted between two and nine times. This clone may be a read error of a much larger clone one base away. The CDR3 loop reads CTISDPGTFNYGYTF. The CDR3 nucleotides read TGTACCATCAGTGATCCCGGGACCTTTAACTATGGCTACACCTTC. V is TRBV10-3 and J is TRBJ1-2, with a tentative D call TRBD1 (5 bases). In germline, CDR1 is ENHRY, CDR2 SYGVKD. The CDR3 has 15 residues.

The chain is built from TRBV3-1 and TRBJ2-7, with D perhaps assigned TRBD1 or TRBD2 (5 bases each). This CDR3 contains 15 residues. The V end was cut by 2 bases, the J end by 3 bases, with 14 bases between. The V gene's germline CDR1 is LGHDT and CDR2 YNNKEL (reference sequence). The CDR3 coding sequence is TGTGCCAGCAGCCAATTTCCGGGACGGGGCTACGAGCAGTACTTC. It codes for CASSQFPGRGYEQYF.

The chain couples TRBV4-2 to TRBJ2-7, with D tentatively TRBD1 (6 bases). The CDR3 sequence is 13 residues long. V was shortened by 1 base and J by 10 bases, with 14 bases between the two germline ends. Germline V CDR1 and CDR2: LGHNA, YNFKEQ. The CDR3 sequence: CASSQARGEAQYF. The CDR3 nucleotides are TGTGCCAGCAGCCAAGCCAGGGGCGAGGCCCAGTACTTC.

The chain uses TRBV10-3 and TRBJ2-1, with 13 bases aligning to TRBD2. After removal of 3 bases from V and 10 bases from J, the junction contained 9 bases not matched to a gene. The CDR3 extends over 16 amino acids. The germline V gene encodes CDR1 ENHRY and CDR2 SYGVKD. The DNA of the CDR3 is TGTGCCATCAGTGACACTAGCGGGAGGGCACCTCGGGAGCAGTTCTTC. Encoded protein: CAISDTSGRAPREQFF.

The chain uses TRBV12-3 or TRBV12-4 and TRBJ2-3; D may be TRBD1 (6 bases). The length of the CDR3 is 15 residues. Trimming stripped 6 bases from V and 0 bases from J, with 13 bases between. The CDR3 spells CASRPPGTSTDTQYF. DNA of the CDR3: TGTGCCAGCAGACCTCCCGGGACAAGCACAGATACGCAGTATTTT.

This clonotype was seen a handful of times. This chain uses TRBV20-1 with TRBJ1-1; D gene unclear. The CDR3 is 12 amino acids. The ends were cut back, 5 bases at V and 4 bases at J, with 11 bases in the middle. Germline loops: CDR1 DFQATT, CDR2 SNEGSKA (reference sequence). CDR3 nucleotides: TGCAGTGCTCCGAGGGATGGCACTGAAGCTTTCTTT. Its protein is CSAPRDGTEAFF.

DNA of the CDR3: TGTGCCAGCAGCTTAGTAGTGGCGCCAGATACGCAGTATTTT. Residues: CASSLVVAPDTQYF. This chain connects TRBV7-2 to TRBJ2-3; D gene ambiguous. The CDR3 is 14 residues long. Germline CDR1 is SGHTA and CDR2 is FQGNSA. V was trimmed by 1 base and J by 4 bases, leaving 9 bases between them.

The chain has TRBV29-1 and TRBJ1-2; 8 nucleotides match TRBD1. The CDR3 is 14 residues long. V lost 4 bases, J lost 4 bases, and 8 bases stayed unmatched. Per the germline V gene, CDR1 is SQVTM and CDR2 is ANQGSEA. The CDR3 nucleotides are TGCAGCGTTGCCCCCAGACAGGGGATCTATGGCTACACCTTC. Its protein is CSVAPRQGIYGYTF.

The genes are TRBV6-4 and TRBJ2-1; 7 positions match TRBD2. V was clipped by 6 bases and J by 4 bases; unmatched bases: 3. CDR1 and CDR2 (germline): MRHNA, SNTAGT. There are 13 residues in the CDR3. CDR3 nucleotide sequence: TGTGCCAGCAGCGACGGGGGGTACAATGAGCAGTTCTTC. Translating gives CASSDGGYNEQFF.

V is TRBV29-1 and J is TRBJ1-2; 7 bases are shared with TRBD1. V trimming: 4 bases; J trimming: 4 bases; junction bases outside the gene matches: 9. The CDR3 runs to 14 residues. Germline values: CDR1 SQVTM, CDR2 ANQGSEA. CDR3 nucleotide sequence: TGCAGCGTTGTTATAGGGGGCGCGTCCTATGGCTACACCTTC. Protein product: CSVVIGGASYGYTF.

The CDR3 protein is CASSILQDSGGATRETQYF. The CDR3 region has the DNA TGTGCCAGCAGCATACTACAAGATAGCGGGGGGGCAACCCGGGAGACCCAGTACTTC. The rearrangement joins TRBV7-2 to TRBJ2-5, with TRBD2 matching over 11 bases. Germline V gene sequence: CDR1 SGHTA, CDR2 FQGNSA. V lost 5 bases and J lost 5; bases outside the gene matches: 19. The CDR3 spans 19 residues.

The chain employs TRBV20-1 and TRBJ1-2; TRBD1 aligns across 8 bases. CDR3 length equals 13 residues. V lost 3 bases and J lost 7; bases outside the gene matches: 7. CDR1 and CDR2 from the germline V gene are DFQATT and SNEGSKA (reference sequence). The CDR3 loop reads CSASSDREFGYTF. In DNA, the CDR3 is TGCAGTGCTAGTTCGGACAGGGAGTTTGGCTACACCTTC.

This clonotype was found a few times. This chain links TRBV5-1 with TRBJ2-1; TRBD1 or TRBD2 may be the D gene (6 bases each). Trimming shortened V by 5 bases and J by 4 bases, and 16 bases separated the two germline ends. The CDR3 is made up of 15 amino acids. Germline CDR1 and CDR2: SGHRS and YFSETQ. For the CDR3, the DNA is TGCGCCAGCAGGATTCCTGGGGGGCTATACAATGAGCAGTTCTTC. Translated, it gives CASRIPGGLYNEQFF.

This clonotype was detected a few times. This rearrangement joins TRBV21-1 to TRBJ2-6; the table's D call, TRBD1, has no DNA check behind it. TRBV21-1 is a pseudogene segment. The CDR3 is 16 amino acids. The CDR3 nucleotides are TGTGCCAGCAACTCTTTCAGGGGAAGTGGGGCCAACGTCCTGACTTTC. As protein: CASNSFRGSGANVLTF.

V usage is TRBV18 and J usage is TRBJ1-1; D is unresolved. CDR3 length: 14 amino acids. Germline CDR1 and CDR2: KGHSH and LQKENI. Trimming took off 5 bases at V and 1 base at J, with 11 bases between the two ends. CDR3 in DNA: TGTGCCAGCTCAGGAATCCGGGGGAACACTGAAGCTTTCTTT. It yields the protein CASSGIRGNTEAFF.

J is TRBJ2-7 and V is TRBV30; D remains unclear. The CDR3 is 13 amino acids. The V gene lost 0 bases and the J gene lost 6 bases, with 12 bases spanning the gap. Germline lookup yields CDR1 GTSNPN and CDR2 SVGIG (reference sequence). CDR3 loop: CAWSVSTFGEQYF. The DNA of the CDR3 is TGTGCCTGGAGTGTATCAACATTTGGCGAGCAGTACTTC. Complete variable domain (other parts from reference TRBV30 and TRBJ2-7): SQTIHQWPATLVQPVGSPLSLECTVEGTSNPNLYWYRQAAGRGLQLLFYSVGIGQISSEVPQNLSASRPQDRQFILSSKKLLLSDSGFYLCAWSVSTFGEQYFGPGTRLTVT.

The chain recombines TRBV7-2 with TRBJ1-2, with unresolved D. This CDR3 is built from 13 residues. The germline V gene has CDR1 SGHTA and CDR2 FQGNSA. The germline V and J ends were trimmed by 1 base and 8 bases, with 11 bases remaining between them. The CDR3 DNA sequence: TGTGCCAGCAGCTTAGACGGGAGAGAGGGCTACACCTTC. Protein sequence: CASSLDGREGYTF.

The J gene is TRBJ2-5, the V gene TRBV5-1; TRBD1 matches at 9 bases. Trimming removed 3 bases from V and 2 bases from J; junction bases left unmatched: 8. Germline CDR1 reads SGHRS; CDR2 reads YFSETQ. The CDR3 has 16 residues. CDR3 nucleotide sequence: TGCGCCAGCAGCTACCATTGGGACAGGGTTCAAGAGACCCAGTACTTC. It specifies CASSYHWDRVQETQYF.

The chain joins TRBV20-1 to TRBJ2-7; TRBD2 agrees at 14 bases. Germline CDR1 DFQATT, CDR2 SNEGSKA (reference sequence). V was clipped by 1 base and J by 7 bases; unmatched bases: 9. The CDR3 is 16 amino acids. The CDR3 protein is CSARGALGLAGGEQYF. The CDR3 DNA sequence: TGCAGTGCTAGAGGGGCCCTAGGACTAGCGGGAGGTGAGCAGTACTTC.

This clonotype turned up a few times. The chain couples TRBV28 to TRBJ2-1, with D tentatively TRBD1 or TRBD2 (5 bases each). Germline V CDR1 and CDR2: MDHEN, SYDVKM. The CDR3 extends over 16 amino acids. Trimming took off 6 bases at V and 3 bases at J, with 18 bases between the two ends. CDR3: CASSPSRGADYNEQFF. The CDR3 nucleotides are TGTGCCAGCAGCCCTAGTAGAGGGGCGGACTACAATGAGCAGTTCTTC.

This clonotype came up a few times. The DNA of the CDR3 is TGTGCCAGCAGTTACTTGGAAAGGAAGGTGGGCGCAGATACGCAGTATTTT. Translating gives CASSYLERKVGADTQYF. V usage is TRBV6-2 or TRBV6-3 and J usage is TRBJ2-3, with D uncertain. Germline V gene sequence: CDR1 MNHEY, CDR2 SVGEGT. The CDR3 sequence is 17 residues long. V shed 1 base and J shed 4 bases, with 18 bases lying between them.

V usage is TRBV7-3 and J usage is TRBJ2-3, with unresolved D. CDR1 and CDR2 from the germline V gene are SGHTA and FQGTGA. Trimming took off 0 bases at V and 2 bases at J, with 3 bases between the two ends. The CDR3 consists of 13 residues. CDR3 nucleotides: TGTGCCAGCAGCTTAACCCCCACAGATACGCAGTATTTT. Residues: CASSLTPTDTQYF. Using reference TRBV7-3 and TRBJ2-3 for the parts outside the CDR3, the full variable domain is GAGVSQTPSNKVTEKGKYVELRCDPISGHTALYWYRQSLGQGPEFLIYFQGTGAADDSGLPNDRFFAVRPEGSVSTLKIQRTERGDSAVYLCASSLTPTDTQYFGPGTRLTVL.

V is TRBV20-1 and J is TRBJ2-1; D is unresolved. This CDR3 has 13 amino acids. CDR1 and CDR2 from the germline V gene are DFQATT and SNEGSKA (reference sequence). V dropped 0 bases and J dropped 3 bases, with 6 bases sitting between them. CDR3 region: CSARDGVYNEQFF. CDR3 DNA sequence: TGCAGTGCTAGAGATGGGGTCTACAATGAGCAGTTCTTC.

This chain connects TRBV4-2 to TRBJ2-4, with 12 bases matching TRBD2. The better agreement between TRBJ2-7 and the DNA end casts doubt on the J call. The CDR3 extends over 16 amino acids. CDR1 and CDR2 from the germline V gene are LGHNA and YNFKEQ. CDR3 sequence (DNA): TGTGCCAGCAGCCAAGCCCTAGCGGGAGGGACCTACGAGCAGTACTTC. Protein sequence: CASSQALAGGTYEQYF.

This clonotype came up a few times. This sequence joins TRBV9 and TRBJ2-5; D may match TRBD1 or TRBD2 (5 bases each). Germline V gene data show CDR1 as SGDLS and CDR2 as YYNGEE. The germline V and J ends were trimmed by 0 bases and 2 bases, with 11 bases remaining between them. The CDR3 runs 15 residues. CDR3 in DNA: TGTGCCAGCAGCGTAGTGGGGACCGTACAAGAGACCCAGTACTTC. It encodes CASSVVGTVQETQYF.

The V call is TRBV7-8, the J call TRBJ2-3; 11 nucleotides agree with TRBD2. The CDR3 consists of 18 residues. Per the germline V gene, CDR1 is SGHVS and CDR2 is FQNEAQ. J was trimmed by 5 bases and V by 1 base; bases with no gene match: 11. DNA of the CDR3: TGTGCCAGCAGCTTAGGATCAAGATTTAGCGGGAGGGGAGATACGCAGTATTTT. Protein sequence: CASSLGSRFSGRGDTQYF.

The V and J genes are TRBV24-1 and TRBJ2-1, with TRBD1 matching 10 bases. Germline V lookup: CDR1 KGHDR, CDR2 SFDVKD. V dropped 3 bases and J dropped 8; count of bases not matched to a gene: 0. The length of the CDR3 is 13 residues. The CDR3 nucleotides are TGTGCCACCAGTGATGGGACAGGGGATGAGCAGTTCTTC. Translation: CATSDGTGDEQFF.

V is TRBV7-9 and J is TRBJ2-1; 12 bases match TRBD2. Trimming cost V 8 bases and J 4 bases; bases outside gene matches: 3. This CDR3 is 14 amino acids long. Germline V gives CDR1 SEHNR, CDR2 FQNEAQ (reference sequence). CDR3 region: CASPGLAGYNEQFF. The CDR3, as DNA: TGTGCCAGCCCCGGACTAGCGGGGTACAATGAGCAGTTCTTC.

This sequence joins TRBV29-1 and TRBJ2-7; TRBD1 matches at 8 bases. There are 14 residues in the CDR3. The junction had 8 bases not matched to a gene; V was cut back by 6 bases and J by 1 base. CDR1 and CDR2 (germline): SQVTM, ANQGSEA. The CDR3 reads CSVHEDRASYEQYF. DNA for the CDR3: TGCAGCGTGCACGAGGACAGGGCATCCTACGAGCAGTACTTC.

CDR3 nucleotide sequence: TGTGCCAGCAGTGAATACGGGTGGGACAGTCCCTACGAGCAGTACTTC. Protein product: CASSEYGWDSPYEQYF. The chain couples TRBV25-1 to TRBJ2-7; 7 nucleotides align to TRBD1. Germline V gives CDR1 MGHDK, CDR2 SYGVNS. This CDR3 has 16 residues. V shed 0 bases, J shed 2 bases, and the junction held 7 bases outside the gene matches.